A selection of T cell receptor beta chains follows, all from one sample in a study of response to subunit inactivated influenza vaccine. Via MiXCR, TCRdb re-called the RT-PCR reads, giving one row per CDR3 protein. The table shows roughly 520,000 distinct CDR3 sequences, with over 25% occurring only once. The source was CD4+ T cells sorted from PBMCs, collected about 5 days after vaccination. These receptors originate from a man aged 45-65 years who received an inactivated influenza vaccine. CDR3s include the opening cysteine and the closing phenylalanine or tryptophan. A D gene is named only where the DNA matches it firmly. Part of the rows lack a size; the others show once, few, many or a class for expanded clones.

J: TRBJ2-7
size: NA
D: NA
V: TRBV5-6
DNA: TGTGCCAGCAGCTTGGTTCATCCCTACGAGCAGTACTTC
CDR3: CASSLVHPYEQYF

J: TRBJ1-1
size: NA
D: NA
V: TRBV4-3
DNA: TGCGCCAGCAGCCAAGCCTCGCAGGGCGGGTACACTGAAGCTTTCTTT
CDR3: CASSQASQGGYTEAFF

J: TRBJ2-3
size: NA
D: NA
V: TRBV20-1
DNA: TGCAGTGCTAGAGATCGGGGGTCTAGCACAGATACGCAGTATTTT
CDR3: CSARDRGSSTDTQYF

J: TRBJ1-1
size: NA
D: NA
V: TRBV5-1
DNA: TGCGCCAGCAGCTTGGTTGCAGGGCACGGGTACACTGAAGCTTTCTTT
CDR3: CASSLVAGHGYTEAFF

J: TRBJ2-6
size: NA
D: TRBD1
V: TRBV20-1
DNA: TGCAGTGCTACGGTACAGGGGAACAGTGGGGCCAACGTCCTGACTTTC
CDR3: CSATVQGNSGANVLTF

J: TRBJ1-5
size: NA
D: TRBD1
V: TRBV30
DNA: TGTGCCTGGAGTTCGGGACAGAATCAGCCCCAGCATTTT
CDR3: CAWSSGQNQPQHF

J: TRBJ2-7
size: NA
D: TRBD1
V: TRBV5-1
DNA: TGCGCCAGCAGCTTTTGGGACAGGGGGTCCTACGAGCAGTACTTC
CDR3: CASSFWDRGSYEQYF

J: TRBJ2-2
size: NA
D: NA
V: TRBV5-1
DNA: TGCGCCAGCAGCATTAGGGAGACCGGGGAGCTGTTTTTT
CDR3: CASSIRETGELFF

J: TRBJ2-7
size: once
D: TRBD2
V: TRBV20-1
DNA: TGCAGTGCTAGAGCTCCCGGGACTAGCGGGACCTACGAGCAGTACTTC
CDR3: CSARAPGTSGTYEQYF

J: TRBJ2-7
size: NA
D: NA
V: TRBV5-1
DNA: TGCGCCAGCAGCTTGGATAATGCCCACGAGCAGTACTTC
CDR3: CASSLDNAHEQYF

J: TRBJ1-1
size: few
D: TRBD1
V: TRBV6-5
DNA: TGTGCCAGCAGTTACAGGGGGGGTGGGACAGGGAACACTGAAGCTTTCTTT
CDR3: CASSYRGGGTGNTEAFF

J: TRBJ2-2
size: few
D: TRBD2
V: TRBV4-3
DNA: TGCGCCAGCAGCCAAGTTGCGGGGGACACCGGGGAGCTGTTTTTT
CDR3: CASSQVAGDTGELFF

J: TRBJ2-3
size: few
D: NA
V: TRBV5-1
DNA: TGCGCCAGCAGCCGAGACCCAAGCACAGATACGCAGTATTTT
CDR3: CASSRDPSTDTQYF

J: TRBJ2-7
size: few
D: NA
V: TRBV10-2
DNA: TGCGCCAGCAGTAGGGGGTCGTTCTACGAGCAGTACTTC
CDR3: CASSRGSFYEQYF

J: TRBJ2-7
size: few
D: NA
V: TRBV6-2/TRBV6-3
DNA: TGTGCCAGCAGTTATAAGACGGGGCCCTCCTACGAGCAGTACTTC
CDR3: CASSYKTGPSYEQYF

J: TRBJ2-1
size: few
D: TRBD2
V: TRBV24-1
DNA: TGTGCCACCAGTGACACCGGACTAGCGGGAGATGAGCAGTTCTTC
CDR3: CATSDTGLAGDEQFF

J: TRBJ2-1
size: NA
D: NA
V: TRBV10-1
DNA: TGCGCCAGCACCAGGGAGCACCTTGAGCAGTTCTTC
CDR3: CASTREHLEQFF

J: TRBJ2-5
size: NA
D: NA
V: TRBV3-1
DNA: TGTGCCAGCAGCCAAGCCAGGGAGCAAGAGACCCAGTACTTC
CDR3: CASSQAREQETQYF

J: TRBJ2-5
size: NA
D: NA
V: TRBV29-1
DNA: TGCAGCGTTGAAGATACGGAGGGGAAAGAGACCCAGTACTTC
CDR3: CSVEDTEGKETQYF

J: TRBJ2-7
size: few
D: NA
V: TRBV28
DNA: TGTGCCAGCAGTTTAGTGGCAGGCCCAAAGTCCTACGAGCAGTACTTC
CDR3: CASSLVAGPKSYEQYF

J: TRBJ2-7
size: few
D: NA
V: TRBV4-3
DNA: TGCGCCAGCAGCCAAGATGCAGGGCTAAGGTACGAGCAGTACTTC
CDR3: CASSQDAGLRYEQYF

J: TRBJ1-3
size: few
D: NA
V: TRBV15
DNA: TGTGCCACCAGCAGGGGGACTGGACGGGCGGCTGGAAACACCATATATTTT
CDR3: CATSRGTGRAAGNTIYF